These T cell receptor beta chains were read from a single sample in a study of shared clonotypes between healthy human individuals. Generated by immunoSEQ multiplex PCR, the TCRdb table keeps only in-frame clones and is missing some. This sample has some 2,100,000 clones, with approximately 96% found just once. The specimen was naive CD4+ T cells sorted from blood. Every receptor here comes from a man younger than 35 in good health. CDR3s include the opening cysteine and the closing phenylalanine or tryptophan. D genes are given only for firm matches. Size is stated for part of the rows, as once, few or many counts, or as a class when the clone is expanded.

V: TRBV5-1; D: -; size: -; J: TRBJ2-2; CDR3: CASSLGQTAGELFF; DNA: TGCGCCAGCAGCTTGGGACAGACCGCCGGGGAGCTGTTTTTT
V: TRBV2; D: -; size: -; J: TRBJ2-5; CDR3: CASSENQETQYF; DNA: TGTGCCAGCAGTGAAAACCAAGAGACCCAGTACTTC
V: TRBV10-2; D: -; size: -; J: TRBJ1-5; CDR3: CASSREQNQPQHF; DNA: TGCGCCAGCAGTCGGGAACAGAATCAGCCCCAGCATTTT
V: TRBV7-7; D: -; size: -; J: TRBJ2-3; CDR3: CASSPLSPDTQYF; DNA: TGTGCTAGCAGCCCTCTTTCCCCAGATACGCAGTATTTT
V: TRBV6-1; D: -; size: -; J: TRBJ1-1; CDR3: CASIFRVEGEAFF; DNA: TGTGCCAGCATCTTTAGGGTAGAGGGTGAAGCTTTCTTT
V: TRBV28; D: TRBD1; size: -; J: TRBJ2-2; CDR3: CASSPGGSNTGELFF; DNA: TGTGCCAGCAGCCCAGGGGGATCGAACACCGGGGAGCTGTTTTTT
V: TRBV6-5; D: -; size: -; J: TRBJ1-5; CDR3: CASSYSRPINNQPQHF; DNA: TGTGCCAGCAGTTACTCGAGGCCCATAAACAATCAGCCCCAGCATTTT
V: TRBV2; D: TRBD1; size: -; J: TRBJ1-1; CDR3: CASRDRVITEAFF; DNA: TGTGCCAGCAGGGACAGGGTAATAACTGAAGCTTTCTTT
V: TRBV6-5; D: -; size: once; J: TRBJ1-2; CDR3: CASSYSGGYGYTF; DNA: TGTGCCAGCAGTTACTCGGGGGGCTATGGCTACACCTTC
V: TRBV9; D: -; size: -; J: TRBJ2-5; CDR3: CASSAQGGETQYF; DNA: TGTGCCAGCAGCGCACAAGGGGGAGAGACCCAGTACTTC
V: TRBV4-1; D: -; size: -; J: TRBJ2-7; CDR3: CASSHPRDSLYEQYF; DNA: TGCGCCAGCAGCCATCCGCGGGACAGCCTCTACGAGCAGTACTTC
V: TRBV27; D: -; size: -; J: TRBJ2-7; CDR3: CASSPLAYRDSYEQYF; DNA: TGTGCCAGCAGTCCGTTGGCATACAGGGACTCCTACGAGCAGTACTTC
V: TRBV18; D: -; size: -; J: TRBJ1-3; CDR3: CASSPHQEQHSGNTIYF; DNA: TGTGCCAGCTCACCACACCAAGAACAGCACTCTGGAAACACCATATATTTT
V: TRBV18; D: TRBD1; size: -; J: TRBJ1-2; CDR3: CASSPGTGGLGYTF; DNA: TGTGCCAGCTCACCTGGGACAGGGGGCCTTGGCTACACCTTC
V: TRBV19; D: -; size: few; J: TRBJ1-6; CDR3: CASRDAGNSPLHF; DNA: TGTGCCAGTCGTGACGCAGGGAATTCACCCCTCCACTTT
V: TRBV9; D: TRBD1; size: -; J: TRBJ1-2; CDR3: CASSVGDRGFTF; DNA: TGTGCCAGCAGCGTAGGGGACAGGGGTTTCACCTTC
V: TRBV6-5; D: -; size: once; J: TRBJ2-2; CDR3: CASSYSPALTGELFF; DNA: TGTGCCAGCAGTTACAGCCCAGCCCTCACCGGGGAGCTGTTTTTT
V: TRBV9; D: TRBD2; size: -; J: TRBJ2-5; CDR3: CASSMMGRADQETQYF; DNA: TGTGCCAGCAGCATGATGGGGAGGGCGGACCAAGAGACCCAGTACTTC
V: TRBV19; D: -; size: -; J: TRBJ1-5; CDR3: CASSSSHQPQHF; DNA: TGTGCCAGTAGTTCCTCCCATCAGCCCCAGCATTTT
V: TRBV12-2; D: -; size: few; J: TRBJ2-1; CDR3: CASRTRTGKTYNEQFF; DNA: TGTGCAAGTCGCACCCGGACAGGGAAAACCTACAATGAGCAGTTCTTC
V: TRBV28; D: -; size: -; J: TRBJ2-4; CDR3: CAPCSTSNIQYF; DNA: TGTGCCCCCTGCTCGACGTCAAACATTCAGTACTTC
V: TRBV4-3; D: -; size: -; J: TRBJ1-5; CDR3: CASRGVGKVVRNQPQHF; DNA: TGCGCCAGCAGAGGAGTAGGGAAGGTTGTTCGCAATCAGCCCCAGCATTTT
V: TRBV4-3; D: TRBD2; size: -; J: TRBJ2-2; CDR3: CASSQGLAGVSAGELFF; DNA: TGCGCCAGCAGCCAAGGACTAGCGGGAGTTTCGGCCGGGGAGCTGTTTTTT
V: TRBV2; D: -; size: -; J: TRBJ2-1; CDR3: CASTRGLGEQFF; DNA: TGTGCCAGCACCCGAGGACTGGGAGAGCAGTTCTTC
V: TRBV6-1; D: -; size: -; J: TRBJ2-7; CDR3: CASSPGQTYEQYF; DNA: TGTGCCAGCAGCCCCGGACAGACCTACGAGCAGTACTTC
V: TRBV7-9; D: -; size: once; J: TRBJ2-6; CDR3: CASSRGSGANVLTF; DNA: TGTGCCAGCAGCAGGGGCTCTGGGGCCAACGTCCTGACTTTC
V: TRBV28; D: -; size: -; J: TRBJ1-3; CDR3: CASSFGHVLSGNTIYF; DNA: TGTGCCAGCAGTTTTGGTCACGTTCTCTCTGGAAACACCATATATTTT
V: TRBV5-1; D: -; size: -; J: TRBJ1-1; CDR3: CASSLVLAGNTEAFF; DNA: TGCGCCAGCAGCTTGGTCCTTGCCGGGAACACTGAAGCTTTCTTT
V: TRBV19; D: -; size: -; J: TRBJ1-1; CDR3: CASSKGPGENTEAFF; DNA: TGTGCCAGTAGTAAGGGACCTGGGGAGAACACTGAAGCTTTCTTT
V: TRBV7-3; D: -; size: -; J: TRBJ1-4; CDR3: CASSLNRDEKLFF; DNA: TGTGCCAGCAGCTTAAACAGGGATGAAAAACTGTTTTTT
V: TRBV5-1; D: TRBD1; size: once; J: TRBJ1-4; CDR3: CASSNRTGFEKLFF; DNA: TGCGCCAGCAGCAACCGGACAGGGTTTGAAAAACTGTTTTTT
V: TRBV20-1; D: -; size: -; J: TRBJ1-1; CDR3: CSLRDVEAFF; DNA: TGCAGTCTCCGGGACGTTGAAGCTTTCTTT
V: TRBV7-2; D: TRBD2; size: -; J: TRBJ2-1; CDR3: CASSSRTAGGYNEQFF; DNA: TGTGCCAGCAGCTCCCGGACGGCGGGAGGGTACAATGAGCAGTTCTTC
V: TRBV10-3; D: TRBD1; size: once; J: TRBJ1-1; CDR3: CAISISQGVTEAFF; DNA: TGTGCCATCAGTATTTCACAGGGGGTCACTGAAGCTTTCTTT
V: TRBV2; D: TRBD1; size: -; J: TRBJ1-5; CDR3: CASNPQGAGNQPQHF; DNA: TGTGCCAGCAACCCCCAGGGGGCCGGCAATCAGCCCCAGCATTTT
V: TRBV5-1; D: -; size: -; J: TRBJ1-6; CDR3: CASSLTDSGNSPLHF; DNA: TGCGCCAGCAGCTTGACGGACAGCGGTAATTCACCCCTCCACTTT
V: TRBV10-3; D: TRBD1; size: -; J: TRBJ1-2; CDR3: CAIRSQGLGGYTF; DNA: TGTGCCATCAGGTCACAGGGGCTTGGTGGCTACACCTTC
V: TRBV28; D: TRBD2; size: -; J: TRBJ2-5; CDR3: CASSFGGGSETQYF; DNA: TGTGCCAGCAGTTTTGGCGGGGGGAGCGAGACCCAGTACTTC
V: TRBV10-3; D: -; size: -; J: TRBJ1-1; CDR3: CAISGGRTEAFF; DNA: TGTGCCATCAGTGGCGGGCGCACTGAAGCTTTCTTT
V: TRBV7-9; D: -; size: -; J: TRBJ2-2; CDR3: CASSFPGSNTGELFF; DNA: TGTGCCAGCAGCTTCCCAGGGTCGAACACCGGGGAGCTGTTTTTT
V: TRBV19; D: -; size: -; J: TRBJ1-1; CDR3: CASSPPRRLTEAFF; DNA: TGTGCCAGTAGTCCTCCCCGACGGTTGACTGAAGCTTTCTTT
V: TRBV15; D: -; size: -; J: TRBJ1-5; CDR3: CATSRDQLANQPQHF; DNA: TGTGCCACCAGCAGAGATCAGTTGGCAAATCAGCCCCAGCATTTT
V: TRBV28; D: TRBD1; size: -; J: TRBJ1-5; CDR3: CASKQGTGSNQPQHF; DNA: TGTGCCAGCAAACAGGGGACGGGGAGCAATCAGCCCCAGCATTTT
V: TRBV6-1; D: -; size: -; J: TRBJ2-5; CDR3: CASTQGGTQYF; DNA: TGTGCCAGCACCCAGGGCGGGACCCAGTACTTC
V: TRBV7-2; D: -; size: -; J: TRBJ2-1; CDR3: CASSLTIEQFF; DNA: TGTGCCAGCAGTTTAACAATTGAGCAGTTCTTC
V: TRBV29-1; D: -; size: -; J: TRBJ2-7; CDR3: CSVEMASEQYF; DNA: TGCAGCGTTGAAATGGCGTCCGAGCAGTACTTC
V: TRBV18; D: TRBD1; size: -; J: TRBJ2-7; CDR3: CASSPTGGPNYEQYF; DNA: TGTGCCAGCTCCCCCACAGGGGGGCCTAACTACGAGCAGTACTTC